This T cell receptor beta chain is from a study of blood T cell repertoires in COVID-19. The overall study: There were acute and convalescent COVID-19 samples, and they came from the United States, Italy and Spain.

The V gene lost 1 base and the J gene lost 8 bases, with 12 bases spanning the gap. The CDR3 has 13 residues. Germline values: CDR1 SGHRS, CDR2 YFSETQ. In the study's own analysis: The assay estimated nucleated cells by amplifying reference gene primers. Clones were sequenced by immunoSEQ multiplex PCR, and TCRdb holds only the in-frame ones, with some missing. The DNA was the basis for D and trimming; V, J and clone size are from that table. The sample has roughly 84,000 clones; about 82% are singletons. The sample comprised peripheral blood. The V call is TRBV5-1, the J call TRBJ1-2; no reliable D call. The sequence was collected from a man older than 75 with active or convalescent COVID-19. The CDR3 here is CASSLPPAGGYTF. The CDR3 region has the DNA TGCGCCAGCAGCTTGCCCCCGGCGGGGGGCTACACCTTC. Looking up the rest from reference TRBV5-1 and TRBJ1-2 gives the full variable domain: KAGVTQTPRYLIKTRGQQVTLSCSPISGHRSVSWYQQTPGQGLQFLFEYFSETQRNKGNFPGRFSGRQFSNSRSEMNVSTLELGDSALYLCASSLPPAGGYTFGSGTRLTVV.